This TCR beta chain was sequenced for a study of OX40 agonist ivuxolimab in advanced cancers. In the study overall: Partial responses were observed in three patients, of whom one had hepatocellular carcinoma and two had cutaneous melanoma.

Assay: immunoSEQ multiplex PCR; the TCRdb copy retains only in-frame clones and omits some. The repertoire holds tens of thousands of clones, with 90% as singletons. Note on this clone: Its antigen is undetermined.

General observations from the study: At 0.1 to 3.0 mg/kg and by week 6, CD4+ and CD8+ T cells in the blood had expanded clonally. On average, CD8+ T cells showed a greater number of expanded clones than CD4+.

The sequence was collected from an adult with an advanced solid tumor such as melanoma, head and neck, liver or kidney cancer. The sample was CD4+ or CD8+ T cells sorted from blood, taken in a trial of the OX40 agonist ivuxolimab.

The CDR3 DNA reads TGTGCTAGTGGTTTGGGGGGGACAGCCACCCCCTATGGCTACACCTTC. Translating gives CASGLGGTATPYGYTF. This sequence joins TRBV12-5 and TRBJ1-2; 7 nucleotides agree with TRBD1. The CDR3 spans 16 residues. Germline V gene data show CDR1 as LGHNT and CDR2 as FRNRAP. J was trimmed by 4 bases and V by 1 base; bases with no gene match: 9. The whole variable domain, filled in from reference TRBV12-5 and TRBJ1-2, reads DARVTQTPRHKVTEMGQEVTMRCQPILGHNTVFWYRQTMMQGLELLAYFRNRAPLDDSGMPKDRFSAEMPDATLATLKIQPSEPRDSAVYFCASGLGGTATPYGYTFGSGTRLTVV.